Listed here is a single T cell receptor beta chain. This clonotype was seen a few times. Its antigen target is currently unknown. Base qualities were left out, and no much larger clone turns up one base away. The data are from a study of T cell repertoires in cytomegalovirus infection (dated by TCRdb to the late 2010s). As for the study more broadly: The HLA type of each donor mattered for the analysis, because public TCR beta signatures pointed to carriage of CMV infection along with the matching HLA type.

The instrument given in TCRdb is Illumina HiSeq 1500. TCRdb handled the public reads itself, with Q25 trimming in fastp and clone calling in MiXCR, and kept productive beta chains. All rows with the same CDR3 protein become a single entry with the most common DNA and genes. Present in this sample are 510,000 or so distinct CDR3 sequences, 26% of which were seen just once. 13% of the sample is in the top ten clones. What the work shows at the level of the full study, not this receptor alone: The ex vivo response was dominated by HLA-C-restricted CMV-specific TCR beta clonotypes, which also provided the single most frequent clonotype in two of eight donors. In both this cohort and an independent roughly 400-donor cohort, the cumulative frequency of public TCR beta family members distinguished carriers of CMV infection plus the relevant HLA type.

The sample taken for sequencing was PBMCs. This sequence was found in a human donor in good health (CMV status not recorded). Some clones in this sample may be carry-over from other donors' samples.

The CDR3 in this case is CASILAGVSADTQYF. The DNA is TGTGCCAGCATCTTAGCGGGAGTCTCCGCAGATACGCAGTATTTT. The chain couples TRBV6-2 or TRBV6-3 to TRBJ2-3, with 9 bases aligning to TRBD2. Spanning cysteine to phenylalanine, the CDR3 consists of 15 amino acids. CDR3 DNA is the only sequence kept; it has 45 bases, read in frame from the first base. For CDR1 and CDR2, the germline V gene lists MNHEY and SVGEGT. V loses 7 bases at its end and J loses 4 bases; junction bases beyond the gene matches: 9.